The 18 T cell receptor beta chains below come from one sample, sequenced in a study of T cell responses to AZD1222 COVID-19 vaccine. TCRdb's table, derived via immunoSEQ multiplex PCR, lists solely in-frame clones and lacks some. This sample carries approximately 130,000 clones, around 92% of them seen once, and the ten largest clones take 0.9% to 1.2%. Sequenced material: peripheral blood, taken on day 0 of AZD1222 vaccination. The source is an adult in good health.

This rearrangement joins TRBV5-1 to TRBJ2-7, with 9 nucleotides matching TRBD2. The CDR3 is 15 residues long. CDR1 and CDR2 from the germline V gene are SGHRS and YFSETQ. The V gene end was trimmed by 5 bases and the J gene end by 2 bases; junction bases not matched to a gene: 8. In nucleotides, the CDR3 is TGCGCCAGCAGAAAAACGTTAGCGGGAGCCTACGAGCAGTACTTC. Its protein product is CASRKTLAGAYEQYF. Supplemented by reference TRBV5-1 and TRBJ2-7, the full variable domain reads KAGVTQTPRYLIKTRGQQVTLSCSPISGHRSVSWYQQTPGQGLQFLFEYFSETQRNKGNFPGRFSGRQFSNSRSEMNVSTLELGDSALYLCASRKTLAGAYEQYFGPGTRLTVT.

The V gene is TRBV6-5, the J gene TRBJ2-3; 7 bases map to TRBD1. J gave up 1 base and V 6 bases, and 7 bases lay outside the gene matches. Germline V CDR1 and CDR2: MNHEY, SVGAGI. The CDR3 is 15 residues long. The CDR3 sequence: CASRKDRLRTDTQYF. The CDR3 DNA reads as TGTGCCAGCAGGAAGGACAGGCTACGCACAGATACGCAGTATTTT.

Turning to this clone: The junction and the germline gene differ at one end; a read error may be behind it. The rearrangement uses TRBV10-3 and TRBJ1-1; the D gene is possibly TRBD1 (5 bases). Germline CDR1 and CDR2: ENHRY and SYGVKD. This CDR3 has 14 amino acids. Written as DNA, the CDR3 is TGCGCCACGACGGGGGGGGACTCGAACACTGAAGCTTTCTTT. Amino acid sequence: CATTGGDSNTEAFF.

The table lists this clone with a few counts. V is TRBV7-2 and J is TRBJ2-1; D call uncertain. This CDR3 region has 15 residues. Germline CDR1 and CDR2: SGHTA and FQGNSA. Between the trimmed V and J ends, which lost 4 bases and 5 bases, there was a span of 15 bases. CDR3 in amino acids: CASSSAVVWDNEQFF. CDR3 bases: TGTGCCAGCAGCTCAGCCGTCGTGTGGGACAATGAGCAGTTCTTC. The full variable domain, with the rest looked up from reference TRBV7-2 and TRBJ2-1, is GAGVSQSPSNKVTEKGKDVELRCDPISGHTALYWYRQSLGQGLEFLIYFQGNSAPDKSGLPSDRFSAERTGGSVSTLTIQRTQQEDSAVYLCASSSAVVWDNEQFFGPGTRLTVL.

The CDR3 region is CASSLAHMGSGEQYF. CDR3 nucleotides: TGTGCCAGCAGCTTAGCCCATATGGGGTCAGGCGAGCAGTACTTC. The chain carries TRBV11-2 and TRBJ2-7, with no clear D. With 1 base removed from V and 6 bases from J, the gap between germline ends came to 16 bases. The CDR3 covers 15 residues. Germline V gives CDR1 SGHAT, CDR2 FQNNGV. Complete variable domain (other parts from reference TRBV11-2 and TRBJ2-7): EAGVAQSPRYKIIEKRQSVAFWCNPISGHATLYWYQQILGQGPKLLIQFQNNGVVDDSQLPKDRFSAERLKGVDSTLKIQPAKLEDSAVYLCASSLAHMGSGEQYFGPGTRLTVT.

The rearrangement joins TRBV5-1 to TRBJ2-7; no definite D call. V gave up 5 bases and J gave up 1 base, with 16 bases separating them. Germline V CDR1 and CDR2: SGHRS, YFSETQ. The CDR3 spans 15 residues. The CDR3 DNA reads as TGCGCCAGCAGTGACGTAGACCAAAGGTCCTACGAGCAGTACTTC. It codes for CASSDVDQRSYEQYF.

V usage is TRBV29-1 and J usage is TRBJ1-3, with D possibly TRBD1 on 6 matching bases. The length of the CDR3 is 18 residues. From germline, CDR1 is SQVTM and CDR2 ANQGSEA. Deletions cut 0 bases from V and 0 bases from J, with 18 bases between. DNA for the CDR3: TGCAGCGTTGAAGAAGGGGGGGGCGTCGGACTCTCTGGAAACACCATATATTTT. Translation: CSVEEGGGVGLSGNTIYF.

In its sample, this clone was seen a few times. V and J are TRBV11-3 and TRBJ1-1, with D unresolved. The ends were cut back, 0 bases at V and 3 bases at J, with 5 bases in the middle. The CDR3 runs to 13 residues. CDR1 is SGHNT and CDR2 is YENEEA in the germline V gene. The CDR3 sequence is CASSLDQYTEAFF. CDR3 DNA sequence: TGTGCCAGCAGCTTAGACCAATACACTGAAGCTTTCTTT.

This clone was observed a few times. This chain joins TRBV21-1 and TRBJ1-2. TRBV21-1 is a pseudogene. This CDR3 comprises 18 residues. The CDR3 reads CASSKTLEGLDPGYGYTF. As DNA, the CDR3 is TGTGCCAGCAGCAAAACCTTGGAGGGATTGGACCCTGGATATGGCTACACCTTC.

A single count supports this clone. This chain connects TRBV2 to TRBJ2-7; maybe TRBD2 (5 bases). In germline, CDR1 is SNHLY, CDR2 FYNNEI. This CDR3 has 16 amino acids. Trimming shortened V by 3 bases and J by 0 bases, and 15 bases separated the two germline ends. This chain's CDR3 is CASSESGSFYSYEQYF. In nucleotides, the CDR3 is TGTGCCAGCAGTGAGAGCGGCTCATTCTACTCCTACGAGCAGTACTTC. Full variable domain (missing parts from reference TRBV2 and TRBJ2-7): EPEVTQTPSHQVTQMGQEVILRCVPISNHLYFYWYRQILGQKVEFLVSFYNNEISEKSEIFDDQFSVERPDGSNFTLKIRSTKLEDSAMYFCASSESGSFYSYEQYFGPGTRLTVT.

The gene calls are TRBV2 and TRBJ1-5, with D perhaps matching TRBD1 (6 bases). The V and J ends lost 4 bases and 14 bases respectively, with 21 bases between them. Germline lookup yields CDR1 SNHLY and CDR2 FYNNEI. CDR3 length: 14 amino acids. CDR3 bases: TGTGCCAGCAGTGGGATAGGGGAAGGGGGACGGGAGCATTTT. Translating gives CASSGIGEGGREHF.

V is TRBV7-9 and J is TRBJ1-2; D is unresolved. V was cut by 1 base and J by 4 bases, with 22 bases left in between. The CDR3 is 18 residues long. Germline values: CDR1 SEHNR, CDR2 FQNEAQ (reference sequence). As DNA, the CDR3 is TGTGCCAGCAGCTTAGGTGTTAAGAAACAGAGTGTAAGCTATGGCTACACCTTC. The encoded protein is CASSLGVKKQSVSYGYTF.

The V and J genes are TRBV4-2 and TRBJ2-1; D is ambiguous. Germline V gene sequence: CDR1 LGHNA, CDR2 YNFKEQ. This CDR3 spans 16 amino acids. Trimming pared 0 bases from V and 1 base from J, leaving 10 bases between. The CDR3, as DNA: TGTGCCAGCAGCCAAGATCGCGGATCTTCCTACAATGAGCAGTTCTTC. It specifies CASSQDRGSSYNEQFF.

V usage is TRBV29-1 and J usage is TRBJ1-5; possible D gene TRBD1, 5 bases. Trimming took off 0 bases at V and 11 bases at J, with 11 bases between the two ends. There are 12 residues in the CDR3. CDR1 and CDR2 (germline): SQVTM, ANQGSEA. The CDR3 here is CSVEEIGGAQHF. CDR3 coding DNA: TGCAGCGTTGAAGAAATCGGGGGAGCCCAGCATTTT.

V and J are TRBV6-6 and TRBJ1-2, with TRBD1 matching 9 bases. Germline V gene data show CDR1 as MNHNY and CDR2 as SVGAGI (reference sequence). Losses at the gene ends were 5 bases for V and 6 bases for J; bases not matched to a gene: 10. The CDR3 has 15 residues. The CDR3 coding sequence is TGTGCCAGCAGTACCACCTTACAGGGGGCGCATGGCTACACCTTC. As protein: CASSTTLQGAHGYTF.

The rearrangement uses TRBV11-1 and TRBJ2-7; 10 nucleotides agree with TRBD2. This CDR3 contains 15 residues. Germline trimming cut 5 bases from V and 2 bases from J; bases unmatched to any gene: 6. Germline loops: CDR1 SGHAT, CDR2 FQDESV (reference sequence). For the CDR3, the DNA is TGTGCCAGCAGCCCCAGACTAGCGGGCCCCTACGAGCAGTACTTC. Translation gives CASSPRLAGPYEQYF.

This rearrangement joins TRBV7-9 to TRBJ2-7; TRBD1 matches at 7 bases. Germline CDR1 is SEHNR and CDR2 is FQNEAQ (reference sequence). The length of the CDR3 is 11 residues. J lost 4 bases, V lost 10 bases, and 4 bases had no gene match. The CDR3 spells CATGQTYEQYF. CDR3 nucleotides: TGTGCCACGGGACAGACATACGAGCAGTACTTC.

The V call is TRBV5-5, the J call TRBJ2-3; the D is unclear. The CDR3 is 14 amino acids. Between the trimmed V and J ends, which lost 0 bases and 6 bases, there was a span of 11 bases. Germline lookup yields CDR1 SGHKS and CDR2 YYEKEE (reference sequence). The CDR3 sequence is CASSLATSGDTQYF. Here the CDR3 DNA reads TGTGCCAGCAGCTTGGCCACCTCCGGGGATACGCAGTATTTT.